These 20 T cell receptor beta chains came from one sample sequenced in a study of blood T cell repertoires in COVID-19. Assay used: immunoSEQ multiplex PCR; TCRdb lists only in-frame clones, some missing. The table includes under 250,000 clones, about 82% detected once. Sequences were obtained from peripheral blood. These receptors originate from a woman aged 60 to 75 with active or convalescent COVID-19.

The CDR3 nucleotides read TGTGCCAGCAGTTTGTCCGGCCAGGGAGGGTATGAGCAGTACTTC. Its translation is CASSLSGQGGYEQYF. The rearrangement joins TRBV27 to TRBJ2-7, with 7 positions matching TRBD2. CDR1 is MNHEY and CDR2 is SMNVEV in the germline V gene (reference sequence). The CDR3 spans 15 residues. The J segment lost 7 bases and the V segment lost 3 bases, leaving 12 bases of the junction unmatched.

V is TRBV18 and J is TRBJ1-5, with D unresolved. This CDR3 has 15 residues. Between the trimmed V and J ends, which lost 3 bases and 5 bases, there was a span of 14 bases. CDR1 is KGHSH, CDR2 LQKENI, per germline. DNA for the CDR3: TGTGCCAGCTCACCTGGGTGGGCAGAGCATCAGCCCCAGCATTTT. Translated: CASSPGWAEHQPQHF.

This rearrangement joins TRBV7-8 to TRBJ1-6; D remains unclear. Germline assignment: CDR1 SGHVS and CDR2 FQNEAQ. Deletions cut 0 bases from V and 7 bases from J, with 7 bases between. This CDR3 is built from 14 residues. The CDR3 DNA reads as TGTGCCAGCAGCTTAGCGTTTCTAAATTCACCCCTCCACTTT. Its translation is CASSLAFLNSPLHF.

This clone was observed once. The chain employs TRBV5-1 and TRBJ2-2, with 9 bases lining up with TRBD1. This CDR3 comprises 16 residues. Germline lookup yields CDR1 SGHRS and CDR2 YFSETQ. V dropped 3 bases and J dropped 0; count of bases not matched to a gene: 3. CDR3 sequence reads: CASSWGDRANTGELFF. CDR3 bases: TGCGCCAGCAGCTGGGGGGACAGGGCGAACACCGGGGAGCTGTTTTTT.

The chain recombines TRBV9 with TRBJ2-1; D is ambiguous. V gave up 0 bases and J gave up 8 bases, with 6 bases separating them. CDR3 length equals 12 residues. Germline CDR1 SGDLS, CDR2 YYNGEE. CDR3 region: CASSVGGHEQFF. DNA of the CDR3: TGTGCCAGCAGCGTAGGAGGTCATGAGCAGTTCTTC.

The rearrangement uses TRBV14 and TRBJ2-2, with 9 bases aligning to TRBD2. The CDR3 covers 17 residues. CDR1 is SGHDN, CDR2 FVKESK, per germline. Trimming took 1 base from V and 6 from J; bases not matched to a gene: 9. DNA for the CDR3: TGTGCCAGCAGCCAAGGCTGGATCGCGGGAGGGCCCGGGGAGCTGTTTTTT. It translates to CASSQGWIAGGPGELFF.

The chain combines TRBV6-1 with TRBJ2-7; the D gene is possibly TRBD2 (5 bases). The germline V gene has CDR1 MNHNS and CDR2 SASEGT. V shed 3 bases and J shed 2 bases, with 14 bases lying between them. The CDR3 has 15 amino acids. CDR3 coding DNA: TGTGCCAGCAGTGAGGGGAGTAGTTCCACCTACGAGCAGTACTTC. It translates to CASSEGSSSTYEQYF.

This chain joins TRBV7-3 and TRBJ2-3, with a tentative D call TRBD1 (6 bases). CDR1 is SGHTA, CDR2 FQGTGA, per germline. The CDR3 has 15 amino acids. Trimming took off 6 bases at V and 4 bases at J, with 17 bases between the two ends. The CDR3: CASSDRSSSSDTQYF. In DNA, the CDR3 is TGTGCCAGCAGTGACAGGTCTAGCAGCTCAGATACGCAGTATTTT.

The V gene is TRBV5-6, the J gene TRBJ1-2, with D possibly TRBD1 on 5 matching bases. CDR3 size: 13 residues. Germline CDR1 and CDR2: SGHDT and YYEEEE. V was shortened by 4 bases and J by 8 bases, with 15 bases between the two germline ends. The CDR3 DNA reads TGTGCCAGCAGCCCGGGACGGACTATGGGCTACACCTTC. Translating gives CASSPGRTMGYTF.

The chain has TRBV27 and TRBJ1-1; D possibly corresponds to TRBD1 (5 bases). The CDR3 runs 16 residues. The germline V gene encodes CDR1 MNHEY and CDR2 SMNVEV (reference sequence). V lost 3 bases and J lost 0, with 14 bases in between. Here the CDR3 DNA reads TGTGCCAGCAGTTTTCTTGGCGCAGGGATGAACACTGAAGCTTTCTTT. It yields the protein CASSFLGAGMNTEAFF.

The genes are TRBV24-1 and TRBJ2-2; the D gene is possibly TRBD2 (6 bases). CDR3 length equals 16 residues. The germline V gene encodes CDR1 KGHDR and CDR2 SFDVKD. Trimming pared 5 bases from V and 2 bases from J, leaving 14 bases between. The CDR3 here is CATSGWRDLNTGELFF. CDR3 DNA: TGTGCCACCAGTGGTTGGCGGGACTTAAACACCGGGGAGCTGTTTTTT.

The rearrangement links TRBV6-5 to TRBJ2-7, with D tentatively TRBD1 (5 bases). Germline V CDR1 and CDR2: MNHEY, SVGAGI. Between the trimmed V and J ends, which lost 8 bases and 5 bases, there was a span of 10 bases. CDR3 size: 11 residues. The CDR3 region is CASGRGDEQYV. Written as DNA, the CDR3 is TGTGCCAGCGGAAGGGGTGACGAGCAGTACGTC.

On this clone itself: Other DNA sequences in this sample translate to the same CDR3. The chain combines TRBV18 with TRBJ1-4; D may be TRBD1 (5 bases). Trimming pared 2 bases from V and 4 bases from J, leaving 5 bases between. The CDR3 spans 13 residues. Per the germline V gene, CDR1 is KGHSH and CDR2 is LQKENI. CDR3 nucleotides: TGTGCCAGCTCACCAAGGGGTAATGAAAAACTGTTTTTT. This sequence encodes CASSPRGNEKLFF. The whole variable domain, filled in from reference TRBV18 and TRBJ1-4, reads NAGVMQNPRHLVRRRGQEARLRCSPMKGHSHVYWYRQLPEEGLKFMVYLQKENIIDESGMPKERFSAEFPKEGPSILRIQQVVRGDSAAYFCASSPRGNEKLFFGSGTQLSVL.

This chain links TRBV6-5 with TRBJ1-2; maybe TRBD1 (6 bases). CDR3 length: 13 residues. Deletions cut 6 bases from V and 6 bases from J, with 14 bases between. Per the germline V gene, CDR1 is MNHEY and CDR2 is SVGAGI. The CDR3: CASRPGQRNGYTF. For the CDR3, the DNA is TGTGCCAGCAGGCCTGGACAGCGAAATGGCTACACCTTC.

The chain carries TRBV5-1 and TRBJ1-6; D is unclear. The CDR3 loop spans 16 amino acids. CDR1 and CDR2 from the germline V gene are SGHRS and YFSETQ. The V end lost 0 bases, the J end lost 7 bases, and 14 bases lay between the germline ends. The CDR3 DNA reads as TGCGCCAGCAGCTTGGACGGAGACCCGAGAAATTCACCCCTCCACTTT. As protein: CASSLDGDPRNSPLHF.

This chain connects TRBV18 to TRBJ1-5; TRBD1 matches at 8 bases. This CDR3 comprises 17 residues. Germline V gene data show CDR1 as KGHSH and CDR2 as LQKENI. V was pared by 3 bases and J by 5 bases, with 12 bases of the junction left unmatched. The CDR3 coding sequence is TGTGCCAGCTCACCCAGCACTGACAGGGGAAGGGATCAGCCCCAGCATTTT. Its protein product is CASSPSTDRGRDQPQHF.

This chain connects TRBV5-6 to TRBJ1-6; possibly TRBD1 for D (5 bases). Trimming shortened V by 1 base and J by 8 bases, and 10 bases separated the two germline ends. This CDR3 comprises 14 residues. Germline V gene lookup returns CDR1 SGHDT and CDR2 YYEEEE. CDR3 DNA sequence: TGTGCCAGCAGCTTGAACGGGGGGGATTCACCCCTCCACTTT. Translated, it gives CASSLNGGDSPLHF.

The rearrangement joins TRBV11-3 to TRBJ2-1; D might be TRBD2 (6 bases). Trimming shortened V by 5 bases and J by 4 bases, and 21 bases separated the two germline ends. Looked up from germline, CDR1 is SGHNT and CDR2 is YENEEA. The CDR3 sequence is 17 residues long. The CDR3 sequence is CASSPEFAGLTYNEQFF. The CDR3 nucleotides are TGTGCCAGCAGCCCCGAGTTTGCGGGGTTGACATACAATGAGCAGTTCTTC.

The genes are TRBV2 and TRBJ2-1, with D maybe TRBD2 (7 bases). Per the germline V gene, CDR1 is SNHLY and CDR2 is FYNNEI. The ends were cut back, 7 bases at V and 0 bases at J, with 13 bases in the middle. There are 15 residues in the CDR3. As DNA, the CDR3 is TGTGCCAGCATCGGGGGGCACATCTCCTACAATGAGCAGTTCTTC. Amino acids: CASIGGHISYNEQFF.

The genes are TRBV6-5 and TRBJ2-1, with 8 bases that match TRBD1. The CDR3 runs 14 residues. The germline V gene encodes CDR1 MNHEY and CDR2 SVGAGI. J was trimmed by 5 bases and V by 5 bases; bases with no gene match: 5. DNA for the CDR3: TGTGCCAGCAGTCAGACAGGGGTCCACAATGAGCAGTTCTTC. It encodes CASSQTGVHNEQFF.